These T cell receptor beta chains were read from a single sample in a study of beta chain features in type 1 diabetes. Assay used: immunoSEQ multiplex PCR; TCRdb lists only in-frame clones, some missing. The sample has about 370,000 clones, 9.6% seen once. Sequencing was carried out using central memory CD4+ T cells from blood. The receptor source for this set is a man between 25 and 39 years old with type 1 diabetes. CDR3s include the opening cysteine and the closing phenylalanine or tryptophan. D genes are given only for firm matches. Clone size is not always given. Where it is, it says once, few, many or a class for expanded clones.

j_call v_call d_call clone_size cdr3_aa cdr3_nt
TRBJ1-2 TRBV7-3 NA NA CASSQDRRYGYTF TGTGCCAGCAGCCAAGACAGACGTTATGGCTACACCTTC
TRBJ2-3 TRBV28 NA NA CASNSLQGLGTDTQYF TGTGCCAGCAACTCATTACAAGGGCTGGGCACAGATACGCAGTATTTT
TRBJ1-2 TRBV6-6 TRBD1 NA CASRDRGTPYGYTF TGTGCCAGCAGGGACAGGGGGACTCCCTATGGCTACACCTTC
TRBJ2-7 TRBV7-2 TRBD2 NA CASSLVGGRAVEYEQYF TGTGCCAGCAGCTTAGTTGGCGGGAGGGCCGTAGAGTACGAGCAGTACTTC
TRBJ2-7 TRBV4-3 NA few CASSQDPSGDYEQYF TGCGCCAGCAGCCAAGATCCCTCAGGGGACTACGAGCAGTACTTC
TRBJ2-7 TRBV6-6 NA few CASRRQIDYEQYF TGTGCCAGCAGAAGACAGATTGACTACGAGCAGTACTTC
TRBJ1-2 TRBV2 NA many CASTYRAYGYTF TGTGCCAGCACTTACAGGGCCTATGGCTACACCTTC
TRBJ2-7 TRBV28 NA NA CASGTYGPYEQYF TGTGCCAGCGGGACTTACGGCCCCTACGAGCAGTACTTC
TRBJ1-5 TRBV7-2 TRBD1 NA CASSYGQGDQPQHF TGTGCCAGCAGCTACGGACAGGGCGACCAGCCCCAGCATTTT
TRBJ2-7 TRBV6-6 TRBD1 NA CASSVTGGGYEQYF TGTGCCAGCAGTGTGACAGGGGGCGGCTACGAGCAGTACTTC
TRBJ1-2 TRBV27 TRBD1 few CASSLAGTGYGYTF TGTGCCAGCAGTTTAGCCGGGACAGGGTATGGCTACACCTTC
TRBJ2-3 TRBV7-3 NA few CASSPGTISTDTQYF TGCGCCAGCAGCCCCGGGACCATCAGCACAGATACGCAGTATTTT
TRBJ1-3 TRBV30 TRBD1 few CAFGQALSGNTIYF TGTGCCTTTGGACAGGCCCTCTCTGGAAACACCATATATTTT
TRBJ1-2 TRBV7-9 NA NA CASSPTENYGYTF TGTGCCAGCAGCCCAACAGAGAACTATGGCTACACCTTC
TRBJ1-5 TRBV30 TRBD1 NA CAWSVMGQGAEQPQHF TGTGCCTGGAGTGTAATGGGACAGGGGGCAGAGCAGCCCCAGCATTTT
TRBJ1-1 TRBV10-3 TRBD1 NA CAISEWTGNSEAFF TGTGCCATCAGTGAGTGGACAGGGAATAGTGAAGCTTTCTTT
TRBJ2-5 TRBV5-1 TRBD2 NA CASSWREGRQETQYF TGCGCCAGCAGCTGGAGGGAGGGGAGGCAAGAGACCCAGTACTTC
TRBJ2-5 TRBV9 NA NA CASSVDEGGTQYF TGTGCCAGCAGCGTAGACGAGGGAGGGACCCAGTACTTC